In this sample, the clone carrying this TCR beta chain turned up a few times. The sample comes from a study of shared clonotypes between healthy human individuals. CDR1 and CDR2 from the germline V gene are SGHRS and YFSETQ. With 6 bases clipped from V and 5 bases from J, the junction kept 7 bases outside the gene matches. The CDR3 has 14 residues. Those who donated were healthy HIV-negative adults, with no recent acute infections or vaccinations reported. The authors ran the assay at deep level. Unsorted PBMC DNA underwent sequencing on ten immunoSEQ deep assay plates. Profiling relied on immunoSEQ multiplex PCR, and the TCRdb table lists in-frame clones only, not all of them. The data contain about 520,000 clones, 81% of them seen just once; the ten biggest clones take up 10% to 15%.

The material sequenced was PBMCs. The V gene is TRBV5-1, the J gene TRBJ2-3, with TRBD2 matching 9 bases. The sequence was collected from a woman aged 40 to 50 in good health. Some clones in this sample may be carry-over from other donors' samples. The CDR3 region has the DNA TGCGCCAGCAACCCGGGCGGGAGGGGAGATACGCAGTATTTT. This translates into CASNPGGRGDTQYF.